These T cell receptor beta chains were read from a single sample in a study of glioma-infiltrating T cells. TCRdb passed the multiplex PCR reads through MiXCR, listing each CDR3 protein once. The data contain around 170,000 distinct CDR3 sequences, around 40% of them singletons. The sample taken for sequencing was glioma tissue, nonneoplastic brain tissue, or PBMCs (not recorded which). The receptors stem from a human donor with low-grade glioma or glioblastoma, undergoing nonglioma brain surgery, or in good health (not recorded which). Both conserved end residues are part of each CDR3. A D gene is named only where the DNA matches it firmly. Clone size is stated in some rows and not others, as once, few, many or a class when expanded.

j_call d_call clone_size cdr3_length v_call cdr3_nt cdr3_aa
TRBJ1-2 - few 14 TRBV12-3/TRBV12-4 TGTGCCAGCAGCCCCGAACAGGGTATTCGTGGCTACACCTTC CASSPEQGIRGYTF
TRBJ2-2 - - 14 TRBV4-2 TGTGCCAGCAGCCAAGATGCGGGGCCCGGGGAGCTGTTTTTT CASSQDAGPGELFF
TRBJ1-5 - - 14 TRBV12-5 TGTGCTAGTGGTTTGAATGGGATCAAACAGCCCCAGCATTTT CASGLNGIKQPQHF
TRBJ2-7 TRBD2 many 17 TRBV28 TGTGCCAGCAGTTTTGTAACTAGCGGTCTCCCTTCCTACGAGCAGTACTTC CASSFVTSGLPSYEQYF
TRBJ2-3 - - 13 TRBV20-1 TGCAGTGCTGGGCCCTATACCACAGATACGCAGTATTTT CSAGPYTTDTQYF
TRBJ2-1 TRBD1 - 12 TRBV27 TGTGCCAGCAGACTGACAGGGAATGAGAAGTTCTTC CASRLTGNEKFF
TRBJ2-5 - few 15 TRBV5-1 TGCGCCAGCAGCTCCTATGGCGGACCCGAAGAGACCCAGTACTTC CASSSYGGPEETQYF
TRBJ1-5 - - 13 TRBV5-1 TGCGCCAGCAGCTTTGAAGGAAATCAGCCCCAGCATTTT CASSFEGNQPQHF
TRBJ2-7 - many 13 TRBV20-1 TGCAGTGCCCTTAGCGGCACCGACTACGAGCAGTACTTC CSALSGTDYEQYF
TRBJ2-1 TRBD2 many 16 TRBV27 TGTGCCAGCAGTGCGATAGCGGGGGTCTGGGGGAATGAGCAGTTCTTC CASSAIAGVWGNEQFF
TRBJ2-1 TRBD1 many 14 TRBV10-3 TGTGCCATCAGTGACGGGACAGTCGCTACTGAGCAGTTCTTC CAISDGTVATEQFF
TRBJ2-3 TRBD2 many 18 TRBV10-3 TGTGCCATCAGGGGCAGGACTAGCGGGAGCTCTAGCACAGATACGCAGTATTTT CAIRGRTSGSSSTDTQYF
TRBJ2-5 TRBD1 many 13 TRBV28 TGTGCCAGCAGTCTGACAGGGAAAGAGACCCAGTACTTC CASSLTGKETQYF
TRBJ2-5 - - 14 TRBV9 TGTGCCAGCAGCGGGGGATGGGGGCAAGAGACCAAGTACTTC CASSGGWGQETKYF
TRBJ2-2 - few 14 TRBV19 TGTGCCAGTAGTCAGGACAGATTCACCGGGGAGCTGTTTTTT CASSQDRFTGELFF
TRBJ2-7 TRBD2 many 14 TRBV15 TGTGCCACCAGAGCTCGCCTAGCGGGAGACGAGCAGTACTTC CATRARLAGDEQYF
TRBJ2-3 - - 11 TRBV24-1 TGTGCCACCACTGAGGGGGATACGCAGTATTTT CATTEGDTQYF
TRBJ1-2 - - 13 TRBV29-1 TGCAGCGTTAGATCGAATCCCGGCTATGGCTACACCTTC CSVRSNPGYGYTF
TRBJ1-2 TRBD1 few 14 TRBV29-1 TGCAGCGTAGAAAGGACAGGGTCCAACTATGGCTACACCTTC CSVERTGSNYGYTF
TRBJ2-3 TRBD2 many 15 TRBV5-1 TGCGCCAGCAGCTTGGAGGGACTAGCGCCAGATACGCAGTATTTT CASSLEGLAPDTQYF
TRBJ1-1 - - 11 TRBV30 TGTGCCTGGAGCCGGACAGTTGAAGCTTTCTTT CAWSRTVEAFF
TRBJ1-3 TRBD1 - 14 TRBV29-1 TGCAGCGTGACAGGGGGCCTCTATGGAAACACCATGTATTTT CSVTGGLYGNTMYF
TRBJ2-3 TRBD2 many 15 TRBV28 TGTGCCAGCAGTTTACTAGCGGGAGACACAGATACGCAGTATTTT CASSLLAGDTDTQYF
TRBJ2-1 TRBD2 - 15 TRBV28 TGTGCCTCGGATAGCGGGACGAGCTCCTACAATGAGCAGTTCTTC CASDSGTSSYNEQFF
TRBJ2-5 TRBD1 - 16 TRBV10-3 TGTGCCATCAGTGATAAAAAGGACAGGGGGAGGGAGACCCAGTACTTC CAISDKKDRGRETQYF
TRBJ2-2 - - 15 TRBV9 TGTGCCAGCAGCGATATTACAGAGAACACCGGGGAGCTGTTTTTT CASSDITENTGELFF
TRBJ2-1 TRBD2 - 15 TRBV19 TGTGCCAGTAGCCCGTCTAGCGGGAGCCACAATGAGCAGTTCTTC CASSPSSGSHNEQFF
TRBJ2-7 - many 15 TRBV6-1 TGTGCCAGCAGTTATCACAGGTCGAGCTCCTACGAGCAGTACTTC CASSYHRSSSYEQYF
TRBJ2-1 TRBD2 - 16 TRBV24-1 TGTGCCACCAGTGATCCCTCCCCGGTAGCGGGTAATGAGCAGTTCTTC CATSDPSPVAGNEQFF
TRBJ1-2 - many 13 TRBV28 TGTGCCAGCAGTTTCCAGGGGCACTATGGCTACACCTTC CASSFQGHYGYTF
TRBJ2-1 TRBD1 - 13 TRBV12-3/TRBV12-4 TGTGCCAGCAGTTCGGGACAGCCCAATGAGCAGTTCTTC CASSSGQPNEQFF
TRBJ1-2 TRBD1 - 13 TRBV29-1 TGCAGCGTCTCAGGACAGGGTTGGTATGGCTACACCTTC CSVSGQGWYGYTF
TRBJ2-3 - many 13 TRBV6-6 TGTGCCAGCAGTTACTCGACCACAGATACGCAGTATTTT CASSYSTTDTQYF
TRBJ1-2 - many 14 TRBV20-1 TGCAGTGCTGTCATAGGGGGTCGCGGGTCTTCCTACACCTTC CSAVIGGRGSSYTF
TRBJ1-1 - few 12 TRBV5-6 TGTGCCAGCACCGACCAGGGGCGTGAAGCTTTCTTT CASTDQGREAFF
TRBJ2-7 - - 15 TRBV10-3 TGTGCCATCAGTGACCAGGACCGAGAGTCCTACGAGCAGTACTTC CAISDQDRESYEQYF
TRBJ2-1 - - 14 TRBV20-1 TGCAGTGCTAGAAGGACGCCCAAATTGTATGAGCAGTTCTTC CSARRTPKLYEQFF
TRBJ1-1 - many 14 TRBV3-1 TGTGCCAGCAGCCACACAGGGTTGAACACTGAAGCTTTCTTT CASSHTGLNTEAFF
TRBJ1-4 - - 14 TRBV7-9 TGTGCCAGCAGCCCCGACTGGTTAAATGAAAAACTGTTTTTT CASSPDWLNEKLFF
TRBJ2-3 TRBD2 many 15 TRBV20-1 TGCAGTGCTAGTTTGGCGGGGGGCTACACAGATACGCAGTATTTT CSASLAGGYTDTQYF
TRBJ2-1 - many 11 TRBV3-1 TGTGCCAGCAGGCGGAACAATGAGCAGTTCTTC CASRRNNEQFF
TRBJ2-3 - - 10 TRBV28 TGTGAAAGCAGTTTTCGGGCGCAGTATTTT CESSFRAQYF
TRBJ1-2 - many 15 TRBV28 TGTGCCAGCAGTTTATCCCCTGTTATTAGGTGGAGCTACACCTTC CASSLSPVIRWSYTF
TRBJ1-4 - few 16 TRBV5-5 TGTGCCAGCAGCCAGGAGGCCCCCACAATCGTAGAAAAACTGTTTTTT CASSQEAPTIVEKLFF
TRBJ1-1 - few 15 TRBV5-5 TGTGCCAGCAGCGTAGGAGGGGTTTCTCGCACTGAAGCTTTCTTT CASSVGGVSRTEAFF
TRBJ2-7 TRBD2 - 15 TRBV2 TGTGCCAGCAATGAAAGCGGGACGCTTTCCTACGAGCAGTACTTC CASNESGTLSYEQYF
TRBJ1-5 - few 14 TRBV5-1 TGCGCCAGCAGCTTGGGGGCCCTTAATCAGCCCCAGCATTTT CASSLGALNQPQHF
TRBJ2-1 - - 11 TRBV7-9 TGTGCCAGAGGAAAGGGGGATGAGCAGTTCTTC CARGKGDEQFF
TRBJ2-1 - many 15 TRBV6-1 TGTGCCAGCAGACGTCAGGGCGGGCCTAACAATGAGCAGTTCTTC CASRRQGGPNNEQFF
TRBJ2-3 - - 15 TRBV11-2 TGTGCCAGCAGCTTGTCCAACACGGGGGCAGATACGCAGTATTTT CASSLSNTGADTQYF
TRBJ2-2 - few 13 TRBV6-4 TGTGCCAGCAGTGACTCGCCAACCGGGGAGCTGTTTTTT CASSDSPTGELFF
TRBJ1-2 - - 14 TRBV3-1 TGTGCCAGCAGCACTCAGACCGGGGACTATGGCTACACCTTC CASSTQTGDYGYTF
TRBJ2-5 - few 13 TRBV29-1 TGCAGCGTCCGTGGACAAGGACAAGAGACCCAGTACTTC CSVRGQGQETQYF
TRBJ2-1 TRBD2 many 15 TRBV25-1 TGTGCCAGCAGCCCCGGGGGAGGGCGATACAATGAGCAGTTCTTC CASSPGGGRYNEQFF